Listed below are T cell receptor beta chains from one sample, sequenced in a study of Ad26.COV2.S vaccination and SARS-CoV-2 variants. The protocol was immunoSEQ multiplex PCR, while the TCRdb copy is restricted to in-frame clones and leaves out a portion. The data show hundreds of thousands of clones, 80% to 90% seen once. This sample comprised peripheral blood, obtained in a trial of Ad26.COV2.S vaccine versus placebo. The receptors derive from a person between 18 and 59 years old who received the Ad26.COV2.S COVID-19 vaccine or a placebo. The CDR3 runs from the conserved cysteine through the conserved F or W. Fields, in order: clone size, D gene, V gene, J gene, CDR3 protein, CDR3 DNA. The D gene is left open where the match is weak. Rows give clone size only sometimes, using once, few, many, or a class for an expanded clone.

NA	NA	TRBV3-1/TRBV3-2	TRBJ1-5	CASSQVMGPNQPQHF	TGTGCCAGCAGCCAAGTCATGGGGCCCAATCAGCCCCAGCATTTT
NA	NA	TRBV20-1	TRBJ2-7	CSAMDAYEQYF	TGCAGTGCCATGGACGCGTACGAGCAGTACTTC
NA	NA	TRBV18	TRBJ2-2	CASSPLQGNTGELFF	TGTGCCAGCTCACCATTACAGGGAAACACCGGGGAGCTGTTTTTT
NA	NA	TRBV5-1	TRBJ1-1	CASSLEPGAVTEAFF	TGCGCCAGCAGCTTGGAACCGGGGGCGGTCACTGAAGCTTTCTTT
NA	NA	TRBV15	TRBJ1-2	CATSSKVDYGYTF	TGTGCCACCAGCAGCAAGGTGGACTATGGCTACACCTTC
once	NA	TRBV25-1	TRBJ1-2	CASSEHGNYGYTF	TGTGCCAGCAGTGAACACGGTAACTATGGCTACACCTTC
NA	NA	TRBV5-1	TRBJ1-2	CASSLDSLYGYTF	TGCGCCAGCAGCTTGGACAGTCTCTATGGCTACACCTTC
NA	TRBD2	TRBV27	TRBJ2-7	CASSLSGLAGSYEQYF	TGTGCCAGCAGTTTATCGGGACTAGCGGGCTCCTACGAGCAGTACTTC
few	TRBD2	TRBV3-1/TRBV3-2	TRBJ2-7	CASSPSGRAYEQYF	TGTGCCAGCAGCCCGAGCGGGAGGGCTTACGAGCAGTACTTC
NA	NA	TRBV9	TRBJ1-1	CASSVEGNTEAFF	TGTGCCAGCAGCGTAGAGGGCAACACTGAAGCTTTCTTT
NA	NA	TRBV5-1	TRBJ2-5	CASSFGTEEETQYF	TGCGCCAGCAGCTTCGGGACGGAAGAAGAGACCCAGTACTTC
NA	NA	TRBV27	TRBJ2-1	CASSGGGTVGNEQFF	TGTGCCAGCAGTGGTGGGGGGACTGTTGGGAATGAGCAGTTCTTC
NA	NA	TRBV5-4	TRBJ1-1	CASSWGGPEAFF	TGTGCCAGCAGCTGGGGAGGCCCTGAAGCTTTCTTT
NA	NA	TRBV5-1	TRBJ1-6	CASSLAGLSPLHF	TGCGCCAGCAGCTTGGCGGGGCTTTCACCCCTCCACTTT
NA	NA	TRBV6-5	TRBJ2-5	CASSSPGVGETQYF	TGTGCCAGCAGTTCTCCAGGGGTAGGGGAGACCCAGTACTTC
NA	NA	TRBV6-2/TRBV6-3	TRBJ2-1	CASSSFPQGHNEQFF	TGTGCCAGCAGTTCTTTCCCCCAGGGCCACAATGAGCAGTTCTTC
NA	TRBD1	TRBV7-2	TRBJ1-6	CASDDRVGSPLHF	TGTGCCAGTGACGACAGGGTAGGCTCACCCCTCCACTTT
NA	NA	TRBV14	TRBJ2-1	CASSQRLAYNEQFF	TGTGCCAGCAGCCAAAGACTAGCCTACAATGAGCAGTTCTTC
NA	NA	TRBV6-5	TRBJ1-1	CASSSWPGRTEAFF	TGTGCCAGCAGTTCCTGGCCAGGGCGGACTGAAGCTTTCTTT
NA	TRBD1	TRBV5-1	TRBJ2-3	CASSLAGVTDRGVVADTQYF	TGCGCCAGCAGCTTGGCAGGAGTTACGGACAGGGGGGTCGTAGCAGATACGCAGTATTTT
NA	TRBD2	TRBV7-9	TRBJ2-1	CASSPLGLAGEPNEQFF	TGTGCCAGCAGCCCCCTGGGACTAGCGGGAGAGCCCAATGAGCAGTTCTTC
NA	TRBD2	TRBV29-1	TRBJ2-3	CSVDERGTDTQYF	TGCAGCGTTGATGAGCGGGGAACAGATACGCAGTATTTT
NA	NA	TRBV7-2	TRBJ1-2	CASSLGGPGYYGYTF	TGTGCCAGCAGCTTAGGGGGGCCGGGTTACTATGGCTACACCTTC
NA	NA	TRBV6-5	TRBJ1-4	CASSRTPEKLFF	TGTGCCAGCAGTCGAACTCCCGAAAAACTGTTTTTT
NA	NA	TRBV4-1	TRBJ1-1	CASSQEGGYTEAFF	TGCGCCAGCAGCCAAGAAGGGGGGTACACTGAAGCTTTCTTT
NA	NA	TRBV14	TRBJ2-7	CASSRVGISHEQYF	TGTGCCAGCAGCCGGGTAGGGATAAGCCACGAGCAGTACTTC
once	TRBD2	TRBV7-9	TRBJ2-7	CASVLAGSYEQYF	TGTGCCAGTGTGCTAGCGGGTTCCTACGAGCAGTACTTC
few	NA	TRBV7-2	TRBJ2-2	CASSPGASYTGELFF	TGTGCCAGCAGCCCAGGGGCTTCGTACACCGGGGAGCTGTTTTTT
NA	TRBD1	TRBV3-1/TRBV3-2	TRBJ1-1	CASSQADRDDTEAFF	TGTGCCAGCAGCCAAGCCGACAGGGACGACACTGAAGCTTTCTTT
NA	NA	TRBV4-2	TRBJ2-7	CASSQGAAYDEQYF	TGTGCCAGCAGCCAAGGGGCCGCCTACGACGAGCAGTACTTC
NA	TRBD1	TRBV7-8	TRBJ1-5	CASSRTGLNGQPQHF	TGTGCCAGCAGCCGGACAGGGCTAAACGGTCAGCCCCAGCATTTT
NA	NA	TRBV27	TRBJ2-6	CASSLRSGANVLTF	TGTGCCAGCAGTTTACGCTCTGGGGCCAACGTCCTGACTTTC
NA	NA	TRBV7-2	TRBJ1-3	CASSFALAGSGNTIYF	TGTGCCAGCAGCTTCGCCCTGGCGGGCTCTGGAAACACCATATATTTT
NA	NA	TRBV2	TRBJ2-7	CASSEVGPEQYF	TGTGCCAGCAGTGAGGTAGGGCCCGAGCAGTACTTC
NA	NA	TRBV10-3	TRBJ2-3	CAISEGGTTDTQYF	TGTGCCATCAGTGAGGGGGGAACCACAGATACGCAGTATTTT
NA	NA	TRBV19	TRBJ2-1	CASSTLRGGEQFF	TGTGCCAGTAGTACTCTCAGGGGAGGTGAGCAGTTCTTC
NA	NA	TRBV10-3	TRBJ2-5	CAINLHGLQETQYF	TGTGCCATCAACCTACACGGCCTCCAAGAGACCCAGTACTTC
NA	NA	TRBV6-5	TRBJ2-1	CASRRTLGNEQFF	TGTGCCAGCAGAAGGACCCTTGGGAATGAGCAGTTCTTC